These T cell receptor beta chains were read from a single sample in a study of T cell repertoires in cytomegalovirus infection. These receptors' antigens are unknown. MiXCR, applied by TCRdb to the reads, yields one record per CDR3 protein. The repertoire has about a million distinct CDR3 sequences, roughly 31% of them found once; the top ten carry around an eighth. The source was cultured CD8+ T cells from PBMCs, collected from culture after CMV antigen stimulation. The receptors come from a human donor in good health (CMV status not recorded). Some clones in this sample may be carry-over from other donors' samples. The CDR3 runs from the conserved cysteine through the conserved F or W. Each record gives: V gene, J gene, CDR3 protein.

v_gene: TRBV12-5
j_gene: TRBJ1-2
CDR3aa: CASGLTAGEGYTF

v_gene: TRBV7-6
j_gene: TRBJ2-1
CDR3aa: CASSLAYTGVNEQFF

v_gene: TRBV7-9
j_gene: TRBJ1-3
CDR3aa: CASSTGQAGNTIYF

v_gene: TRBV12-3/TRBV12-4
j_gene: TRBJ1-6
CDR3aa: CASRSDRATYNSPLHF

v_gene: TRBV12-3/TRBV12-4
j_gene: TRBJ1-3
CDR3aa: CASSEQGASGNTIYF

v_gene: TRBV15
j_gene: TRBJ1-2
CDR3aa: CATSTTGDYGYTF

v_gene: TRBV18
j_gene: TRBJ2-2
CDR3aa: CASSPYGLSTGELFF

v_gene: TRBV6-5
j_gene: TRBJ2-2
CDR3aa: CASRARQGATGELFF

v_gene: TRBV12-3/TRBV12-4
j_gene: TRBJ2-1
CDR3aa: CASSCPISKPGESSYNEQFF

v_gene: TRBV27
j_gene: TRBJ2-6
CDR3aa: CASSTTGSGANVLTF

v_gene: TRBV27
j_gene: TRBJ1-5
CDR3aa: CASSLVGHSVGNQPQHF

v_gene: TRBV4-1
j_gene: TRBJ2-1
CDR3aa: CASRWVAEYNEQFF

v_gene: TRBV10-3
j_gene: TRBJ2-1
CDR3aa: CAISEPGQGSDEQFF

v_gene: TRBV6-5
j_gene: TRBJ2-1
CDR3aa: CASSYGGRGNEQFF

v_gene: TRBV11-1
j_gene: TRBJ1-5
CDR3aa: CASTPTGGVGQPQHF

v_gene: TRBV12-3/TRBV12-4
j_gene: TRBJ2-3
CDR3aa: CASSDRGSGDTQYF

v_gene: TRBV28
j_gene: TRBJ2-7
CDR3aa: CASTRQGANEQYF

v_gene: TRBV10-2
j_gene: TRBJ1-1
CDR3aa: CASREGSGAFF

v_gene: TRBV28
j_gene: TRBJ1-5
CDR3aa: CASRPPGRGQPQHF

v_gene: TRBV7-9
j_gene: TRBJ2-3
CDR3aa: CASSPRWGDTQYF

v_gene: TRBV27
j_gene: TRBJ2-2
CDR3aa: CASSIGSAGELFF

v_gene: TRBV27
j_gene: TRBJ2-3
CDR3aa: CASSPDSSKPDTQYF

v_gene: TRBV6-1
j_gene: TRBJ1-5
CDR3aa: CASNGWKGAANQPQHF

v_gene: TRBV27
j_gene: TRBJ1-1
CDR3aa: CASSPSGGRAEAFF

v_gene: TRBV7-6
j_gene: TRBJ1-3
CDR3aa: CASSLGRNGNTIYF

v_gene: TRBV6-2/TRBV6-3
j_gene: TRBJ2-1
CDR3aa: CASSYGVRNEQFF

v_gene: TRBV12-3/TRBV12-4
j_gene: TRBJ2-3
CDR3aa: CASSLFGTDTQYF

v_gene: TRBV6-1
j_gene: TRBJ1-6
CDR3aa: CASSDPEVYNSPLHF

v_gene: TRBV19
j_gene: TRBJ2-3
CDR3aa: CASSGRLANFGDTQYF

v_gene: TRBV6-1
j_gene: TRBJ2-6
CDR3aa: CASSTFGANVLTF

v_gene: TRBV12-3/TRBV12-4
j_gene: TRBJ2-4
CDR3aa: CASSLPGTGVNIQYF

v_gene: TRBV11-2
j_gene: TRBJ2-5
CDR3aa: CASSLFREETQYF

v_gene: TRBV5-4
j_gene: TRBJ2-1
CDR3aa: CASSLGTGETYNEQFF

v_gene: TRBV19
j_gene: TRBJ1-4
CDR3aa: CASSIWTGDEKLFF

v_gene: TRBV12-3/TRBV12-4
j_gene: TRBJ1-5
CDR3aa: CATGDSYQPQHF

v_gene: TRBV5-1
j_gene: TRBJ2-3
CDR3aa: CASRMGGLTTDTQYF

v_gene: TRBV7-6
j_gene: TRBJ2-3
CDR3aa: CASSLGGPEAQYF

v_gene: TRBV7-9
j_gene: TRBJ2-4
CDR3aa: CASSTWDQAKNIQYF

v_gene: TRBV19
j_gene: TRBJ2-1
CDR3aa: CASSEGRGVNEQFF

v_gene: TRBV6-1
j_gene: TRBJ2-7
CDR3aa: CASSEGRGAPYEQYF

v_gene: TRBV2
j_gene: TRBJ1-3
CDR3aa: CASSDRGDSGNTIYF

v_gene: TRBV6-6
j_gene: TRBJ2-1
CDR3aa: CASSHYPGLAGGYNEQFF

v_gene: TRBV5-4
j_gene: TRBJ2-5
CDR3aa: CASSLGRGVVKETQYF

v_gene: TRBV4-2
j_gene: TRBJ2-1
CDR3aa: CASSQIGTSSHNEQFF

v_gene: TRBV6-5
j_gene: TRBJ1-1
CDR3aa: CASSRGPKSMNTEAFF

v_gene: TRBV10-3
j_gene: TRBJ1-1
CDR3aa: CAISVVSLGGTEAFF

v_gene: TRBV29-1
j_gene: TRBJ2-1
CDR3aa: CSVEDLRDTNNEQFF

v_gene: TRBV6-6
j_gene: TRBJ2-5
CDR3aa: CASRKYPRAGAKGETQYF

v_gene: TRBV7-9
j_gene: TRBJ1-1
CDR3aa: CASSSVEGSNTEAFF

v_gene: TRBV6-2/TRBV6-3
j_gene: TRBJ2-1
CDR3aa: CASSHLIRDREARNEQFF